A selection of T cell receptor beta chains follows, all from one sample in a study of regulatory T cells in long-lasting Graves disease. MiXCR, applied by TCRdb to the multiplex PCR reads, yields one record per CDR3 protein. Of roughly 360,000 distinct CDR3 sequences detected, 12% appear once; the ten largest clones hold approximately 19%. The same data also contributed to another study, on T cells in Graves' hyperthyroidism and ophthalmopathy.

Sequenced material: peripheral blood mononuclear cells (PBMCs), taken at new diagnosis, from a patient treated with antithyroid drugs. These receptors were collected from a woman aged 18-30 years with Graves disease. Each CDR3 is given without its conserved first and last residue. The order of the fields is clone size, V gene, J gene, CDR3 protein. Clone size, where shown, is once, few, many, or a class for clones that have expanded.

clone_size: many
v_call: TRBV18
j_call: TRBJ1-5
cdr3_aa: ASSPGPGSGQPQH

clone_size: many
v_call: TRBV15
j_call: TRBJ2-5
cdr3_aa: ATSRGKETQY

clone_size: many
v_call: TRBV11-2
j_call: TRBJ1-4
cdr3_aa: ASSLENGKLF

clone_size: many
v_call: TRBV15
j_call: TRBJ2-1
cdr3_aa: ATSRGSQGYEQF

clone_size: many
v_call: TRBV27
j_call: TRBJ2-7
cdr3_aa: ASSLGPPLSGRYSYEQY

clone_size: few
v_call: TRBV6-1
j_call: TRBJ2-1
cdr3_aa: ASTPTSGRTRGIDNEQF

clone_size: many
v_call: TRBV28
j_call: TRBJ1-2
cdr3_aa: ASSSVGAGLVNYGYT

clone_size: many
v_call: TRBV7-3
j_call: TRBJ2-3
cdr3_aa: ASSPAGFGTDTQY

clone_size: few
v_call: TRBV2
j_call: TRBJ2-5
cdr3_aa: ASSDTSGGETQY

clone_size: many
v_call: TRBV7-8
j_call: TRBJ1-5
cdr3_aa: ASSLYSAIYRNQPQH

clone_size: once
v_call: TRBV6-2/TRBV6-3
j_call: TRBJ2-5
cdr3_aa: ASSYLAGVRGETQY

clone_size: many
v_call: TRBV20-1
j_call: TRBJ2-3
cdr3_aa: SARVAGVVADTQY

clone_size: few
v_call: TRBV6-1
j_call: TRBJ2-2
cdr3_aa: ASSQTRLAGYANTGELF

clone_size: many
v_call: TRBV27
j_call: TRBJ2-1
cdr3_aa: ASSLFSPYNEQF

clone_size: -
v_call: TRBV12-3/TRBV12-4
j_call: TRBJ1-2
cdr3_aa: ASRMGGGAGGYT

clone_size: -
v_call: TRBV5-5
j_call: TRBJ1-5
cdr3_aa: ASSFSPTGSNQPQH

clone_size: -
v_call: TRBV4-1
j_call: TRBJ1-2
cdr3_aa: ASSQEGQVRGYT

clone_size: -
v_call: TRBV7-9
j_call: TRBJ1-5
cdr3_aa: ASSGYTGGGGNQPQH

clone_size: many
v_call: TRBV12-3/TRBV12-4
j_call: TRBJ1-1
cdr3_aa: ASSQRGEAF

clone_size: many
v_call: TRBV20-1
j_call: TRBJ2-3
cdr3_aa: SARDEGGTDTQY

clone_size: -
v_call: TRBV28
j_call: TRBJ1-1
cdr3_aa: ASSLGDGSTEAF

clone_size: many
v_call: TRBV12-3/TRBV12-4
j_call: TRBJ2-5
cdr3_aa: ASTSLGGIQETQY

clone_size: many
v_call: TRBV12-3/TRBV12-4
j_call: TRBJ1-5
cdr3_aa: ASSLSQGANQPQH

clone_size: few
v_call: TRBV4-3
j_call: TRBJ1-6
cdr3_aa: ASSQTGDWNSPLH

clone_size: many
v_call: TRBV6-1
j_call: TRBJ2-3
cdr3_aa: ASSIQRSSTDTQY

clone_size: many
v_call: TRBV19
j_call: TRBJ1-1
cdr3_aa: ASSITGTVNTEAF

clone_size: -
v_call: TRBV20-1
j_call: TRBJ2-5
cdr3_aa: SLGPSRETQY

clone_size: many
v_call: TRBV20-1
j_call: TRBJ1-1
cdr3_aa: RLGGRALYTEAF

clone_size: -
v_call: TRBV2
j_call: TRBJ1-3
cdr3_aa: ASSDEPFSGNTIY

clone_size: -
v_call: TRBV5-5
j_call: TRBJ2-6
cdr3_aa: ASSSSPGLAGANVLT

clone_size: few
v_call: TRBV11-2
j_call: TRBJ2-2
cdr3_aa: ASSPRRSHTGRVGLF

clone_size: many
v_call: TRBV18
j_call: TRBJ2-3
cdr3_aa: ASSPIPAGVSADTQY

clone_size: many
v_call: TRBV24-1
j_call: TRBJ2-1
cdr3_aa: ATSDNAVASSYNEQF

clone_size: many
v_call: TRBV5-5
j_call: TRBJ2-3
cdr3_aa: ASSSTSKGDTQY

clone_size: -
v_call: TRBV20-1
j_call: TRBJ2-1
cdr3_aa: SARVGGGLAVYNEQF

clone_size: many
v_call: TRBV3-1
j_call: TRBJ2-1
cdr3_aa: ASSQDMGGIPGNEQF

clone_size: many
v_call: TRBV7-9
j_call: TRBJ2-7
cdr3_aa: ASSHPGGGTSVYEQY

clone_size: many
v_call: TRBV13
j_call: TRBJ2-3
cdr3_aa: ASSSVLTDTQY

clone_size: many
v_call: TRBV13
j_call: TRBJ1-1
cdr3_aa: ASSAGTGSQAF

clone_size: many
v_call: TRBV24-1
j_call: TRBJ2-2
cdr3_aa: ATSDLAQPAGTGELF

clone_size: many
v_call: TRBV9
j_call: TRBJ1-2
cdr3_aa: ASSPADYGYT

clone_size: many
v_call: TRBV7-8
j_call: TRBJ1-5
cdr3_aa: ASSNRDRYQPQH

clone_size: -
v_call: TRBV30
j_call: TRBJ1-5
cdr3_aa: AWSVWTGGSNQPQH